Listed below are T cell receptor beta chains from one sample, sequenced in a study of T cell responses to AZD1222 COVID-19 vaccine. TCRdb's table, derived via immunoSEQ multiplex PCR, lists solely in-frame clones and lacks some. The sample includes some 150,000 clones, around 86% seen only once; the top ten take approximately 4%. This material consisted of peripheral blood, taken on day 0 of MenACWY control vaccination. These receptors all stem from an adult in good health. CDR3s include the opening cysteine and the closing phenylalanine or tryptophan. A D gene is named only where the DNA matches it firmly. For some rows the clone size is stated as once, few or many, or as a class when expanded; others skip it.

TRBV28	-	TRBJ2-1	TRBD2	CASSSPSGGANEQFF	TGTGCCAGCAGTTCCCCTAGCGGGGGGGCCAATGAGCAGTTCTTC
TRBV2	-	TRBJ2-3	-	CASSEQRHTQYF	TGTGCCAGCAGTGAGCAGCGTCATACGCAGTATTTT
TRBV3-1/TRBV3-2	-	TRBJ2-5	TRBD2	CASSQTSGAPWETQYF	TGTGCCAGCAGCCAGACTAGCGGGGCCCCCTGGGAGACCCAGTACTTC
TRBV6-5	-	TRBJ2-4	-	CATIDPNKNIQYF	TGTGCCACCATCGACCCAAATAAAAACATTCAGTACTTC
TRBV2	-	TRBJ2-1	TRBD2	CARPSESGVGPHNEQFF	TGTGCCAGGCCCTCGGAGAGCGGGGTGGGGCCCCACAATGAGCAGTTCTTC
TRBV5-1	once	TRBJ2-5	TRBD1	CASSSGPGTGAETQYF	TGCGCCAGCAGCTCGGGTCCCGGGACAGGGGCAGAGACCCAGTACTTC
TRBV6-1	-	TRBJ1-6	-	CASSHLGGSPLHF	TGTGCCAGCAGTCACCTGGGCGGTTCACCCCTCCACTTT
TRBV19	-	TRBJ2-5	TRBD1	CASSPGTGRLETQYF	TGTGCCAGTAGCCCCGGGACAGGAAGATTGGAGACCCAGTACTTC
TRBV30	-	TRBJ2-1	-	CAWSAGSGGLNEQFF	TGTGCCTGGAGTGCAGGGTCCGGGGGTCTAAATGAGCAGTTCTTC
TRBV2	few	TRBJ1-6	-	CASSGRVRIFEGSQNSPLHF	TGTGCCAGCAGTGGTAGGGTAAGGATTTTTGAAGGGTCTCAGAATTCACCCCTCCACTTT
TRBV6-1	-	TRBJ1-1	TRBD1	CASSVWNRGWNTEAFF	TGTGCCAGCAGTGTGTGGAACAGGGGATGGAACACTGAAGCTTTCTTT
TRBV9	-	TRBJ2-5	-	CASSPAGGLGETQYF	TGTGCCAGCAGCCCAGCAGGGGGGCTGGGTGAGACCCAGTACTTC
TRBV12-3/TRBV12-4	-	TRBJ1-1	-	CASSFGSEAFF	TGTGCCAGCAGTTTCGGGTCTGAAGCTTTCTTT
TRBV28	-	TRBJ1-1	TRBD1	CASSSLSIWDRDTTEAFF	TGTGCCAGCAGTTCCCTATCCATATGGGACAGAGATACTACTGAAGCTTTCTTT
TRBV18	-	TRBJ1-2	-	CASSPRRLGGPYDYGYTF	TGTGCCAGCTCACCAAGAAGGTTAGGCGGGCCTTACGACTATGGCTACACCTTC
TRBV19	-	TRBJ1-5	-	CASSIFNQPQHF	TGTGCCAGTAGTATCTTCAATCAGCCCCAGCATTTT
TRBV5-1	-	TRBJ1-6	-	CASSLDGQSNSPLHF	TGCGCCAGCAGCTTGGATGGACAGTCGAATTCACCCCTCCACTTT